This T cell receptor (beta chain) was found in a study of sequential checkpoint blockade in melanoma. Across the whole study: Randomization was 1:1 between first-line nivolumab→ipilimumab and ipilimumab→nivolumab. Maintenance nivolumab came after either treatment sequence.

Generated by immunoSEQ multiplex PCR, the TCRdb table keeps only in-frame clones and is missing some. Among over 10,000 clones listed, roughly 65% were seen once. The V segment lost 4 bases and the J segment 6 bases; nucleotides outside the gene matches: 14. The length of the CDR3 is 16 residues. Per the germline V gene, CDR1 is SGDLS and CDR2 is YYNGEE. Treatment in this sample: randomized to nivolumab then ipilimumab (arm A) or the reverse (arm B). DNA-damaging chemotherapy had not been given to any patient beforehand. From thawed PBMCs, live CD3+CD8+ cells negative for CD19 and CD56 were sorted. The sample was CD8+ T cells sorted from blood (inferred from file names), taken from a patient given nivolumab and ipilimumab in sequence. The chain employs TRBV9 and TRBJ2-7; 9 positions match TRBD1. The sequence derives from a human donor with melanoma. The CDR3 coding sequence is TGTGCCAGCAGCCCTTGGGGGGGACAGGGTGCCTCCGAGCAGTACTTC. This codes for CASSPWGGQGASEQYF.